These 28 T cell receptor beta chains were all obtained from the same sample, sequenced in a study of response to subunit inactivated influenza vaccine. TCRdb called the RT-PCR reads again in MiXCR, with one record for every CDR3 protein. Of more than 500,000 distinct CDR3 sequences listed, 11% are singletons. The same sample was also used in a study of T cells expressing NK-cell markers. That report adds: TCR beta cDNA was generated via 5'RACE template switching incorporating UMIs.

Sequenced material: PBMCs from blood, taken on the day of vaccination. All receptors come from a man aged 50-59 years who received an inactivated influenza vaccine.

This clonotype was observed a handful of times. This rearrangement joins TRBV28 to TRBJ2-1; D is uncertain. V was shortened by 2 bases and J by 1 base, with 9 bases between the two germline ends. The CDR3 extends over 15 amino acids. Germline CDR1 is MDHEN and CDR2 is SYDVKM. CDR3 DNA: TGTGCCAGCAGTTTACAGTCTATTTCCTACAATGAGCAGTTCTTC. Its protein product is CASSLQSISYNEQFF.

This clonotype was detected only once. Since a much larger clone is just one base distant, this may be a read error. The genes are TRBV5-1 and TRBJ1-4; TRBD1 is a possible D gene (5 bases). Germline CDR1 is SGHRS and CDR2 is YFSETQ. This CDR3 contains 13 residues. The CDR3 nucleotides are TGCGCCAGCAGTTCCGGCAGGGCCGAAAAACTGTATTTT. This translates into CASSSGRAEKLYF.

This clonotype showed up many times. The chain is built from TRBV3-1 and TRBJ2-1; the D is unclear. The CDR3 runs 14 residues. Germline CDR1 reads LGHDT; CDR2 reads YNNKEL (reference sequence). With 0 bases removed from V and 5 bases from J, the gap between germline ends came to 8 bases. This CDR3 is CASSQDWANNEQFF. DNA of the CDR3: TGTGCCAGCAGCCAAGATTGGGCAAACAATGAGCAGTTCTTC.

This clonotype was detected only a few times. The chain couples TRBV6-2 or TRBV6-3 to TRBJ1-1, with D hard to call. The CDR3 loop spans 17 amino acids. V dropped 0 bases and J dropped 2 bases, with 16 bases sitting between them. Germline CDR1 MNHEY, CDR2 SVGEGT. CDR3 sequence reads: CASSYSSRGLTNTEAFF. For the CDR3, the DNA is TGTGCCAGCAGTTACTCGTCGCGTGGACTGACTAACACTGAAGCTTTCTTT.

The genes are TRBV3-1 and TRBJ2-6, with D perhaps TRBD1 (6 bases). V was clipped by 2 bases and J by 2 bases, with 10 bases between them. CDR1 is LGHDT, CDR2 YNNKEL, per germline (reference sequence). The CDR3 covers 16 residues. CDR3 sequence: CASSQSTGAGANVLTF. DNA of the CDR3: TGTGCCAGCAGCCAATCGACAGGTGCTGGGGCCAACGTCCTGACTTTC.

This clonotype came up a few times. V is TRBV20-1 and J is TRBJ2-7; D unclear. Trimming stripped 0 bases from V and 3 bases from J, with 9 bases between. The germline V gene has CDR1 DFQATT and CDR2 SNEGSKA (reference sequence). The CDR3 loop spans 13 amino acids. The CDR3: CSAREWQLYEQYF. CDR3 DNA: TGCAGTGCTAGAGAGTGGCAGCTCTACGAGCAGTACTTC.

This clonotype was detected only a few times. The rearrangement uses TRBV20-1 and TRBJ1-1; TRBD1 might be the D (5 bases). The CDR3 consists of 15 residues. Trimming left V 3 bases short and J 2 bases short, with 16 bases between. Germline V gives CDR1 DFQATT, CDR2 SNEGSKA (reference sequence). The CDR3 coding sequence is TGCAGTGCTAGCCCACAGGAGCTCCGTAACACTGAAGCTTTCTTT. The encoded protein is CSASPQELRNTEAFF.

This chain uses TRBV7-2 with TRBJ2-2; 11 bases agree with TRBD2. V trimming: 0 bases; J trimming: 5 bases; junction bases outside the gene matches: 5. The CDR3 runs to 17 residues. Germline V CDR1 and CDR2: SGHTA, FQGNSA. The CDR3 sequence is CASSLAGLAGGTGELFF. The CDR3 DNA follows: TGTGCCAGCAGCTTAGCTGGGCTAGCGGGGGGTACCGGGGAGCTGTTTTTT. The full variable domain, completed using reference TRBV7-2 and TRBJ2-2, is GAGVSQSPSNKVTEKGKDVELRCDPISGHTALYWYRQSLGQGLEFLIYFQGNSAPDKSGLPSDRFSAERTGGSVSTLTIQRTQQEDSAVYLCASSLAGLAGGTGELFFGEGSRLTVL.

The CDR3 sequence is CASMSGSYNEQFF. As DNA, the CDR3 is TGTGCCAGCATGAGCGGGTCCTACAATGAGCAGTTCTTC. The chain recombines TRBV6-1 with TRBJ2-1; a possible D gene is TRBD2 (6 bases). Germline lookup yields CDR1 MNHNS and CDR2 SASEGT. The CDR3 loop spans 13 amino acids. V lost 7 bases and J lost 1, with 8 bases in between.

The CDR3: CASSYGVGGYTF. The DNA for the CDR3 is TGTGCCAGCAGTTACGGTGTGGGTGGCTACACCTTC. The genes are TRBV12-3 or TRBV12-4 and TRBJ1-2; D remains unclear. This CDR3 contains 12 residues. The ends were cut back, 4 bases at V and 7 bases at J, with 10 bases in the middle.

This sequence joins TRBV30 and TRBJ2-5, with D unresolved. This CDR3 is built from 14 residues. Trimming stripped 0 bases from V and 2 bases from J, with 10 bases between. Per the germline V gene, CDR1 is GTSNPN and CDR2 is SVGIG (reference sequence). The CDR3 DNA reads TGTGCCTGGAGTGTAATGGGCAGACAAGAGACCCAGTACTTC. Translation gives CAWSVMGRQETQYF.

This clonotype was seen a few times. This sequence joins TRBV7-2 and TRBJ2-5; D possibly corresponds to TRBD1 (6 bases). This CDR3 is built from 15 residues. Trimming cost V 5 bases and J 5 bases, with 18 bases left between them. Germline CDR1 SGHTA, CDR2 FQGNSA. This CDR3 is CASSPRQASWETQYF. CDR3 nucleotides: TGTGCCAGCAGCCCGCGACAGGCATCTTGGGAGACCCAGTACTTC. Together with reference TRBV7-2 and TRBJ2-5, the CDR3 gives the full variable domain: GAGVSQSPSNKVTEKGKDVELRCDPISGHTALYWYRQSLGQGLEFLIYFQGNSAPDKSGLPSDRFSAERTGGSVSTLTIQRTQQEDSAVYLCASSPRQASWETQYFGPGTRLLVL.

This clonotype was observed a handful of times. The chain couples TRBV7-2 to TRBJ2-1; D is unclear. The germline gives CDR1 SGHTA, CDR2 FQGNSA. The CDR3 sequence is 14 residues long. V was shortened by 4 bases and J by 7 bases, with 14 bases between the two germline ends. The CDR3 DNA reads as TGTGCCAGCAGCTCCCCTCCGATCGAGAATGAGCAGTTCTTC. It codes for CASSSPPIENEQFF.

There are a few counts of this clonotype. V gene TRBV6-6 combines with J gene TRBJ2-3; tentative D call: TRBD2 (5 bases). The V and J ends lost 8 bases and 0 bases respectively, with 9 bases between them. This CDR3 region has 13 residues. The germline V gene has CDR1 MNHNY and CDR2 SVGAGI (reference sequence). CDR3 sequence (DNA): TGTGCCAGCGGCCGGACTAGCACAGATACGCAGTATTTT. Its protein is CASGRTSTDTQYF.

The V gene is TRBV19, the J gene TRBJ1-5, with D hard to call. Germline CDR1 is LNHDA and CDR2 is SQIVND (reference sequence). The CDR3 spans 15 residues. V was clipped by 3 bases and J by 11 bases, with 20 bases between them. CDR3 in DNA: TGTGCCAGTAGTATCCGGCTAGGCGGTGAGAGGGCCCAGCATTTT. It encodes CASSIRLGGERAQHF.

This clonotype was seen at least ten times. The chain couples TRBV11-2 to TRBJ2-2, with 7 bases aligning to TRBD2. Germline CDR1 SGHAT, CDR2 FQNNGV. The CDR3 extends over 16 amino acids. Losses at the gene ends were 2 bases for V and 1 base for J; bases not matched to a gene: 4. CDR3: CASSLRLAVNTGELFF. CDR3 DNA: TGTGCCAGCAGCTTACGGCTAGCGGTGAACACCGGGGAGCTGTTTTTT.

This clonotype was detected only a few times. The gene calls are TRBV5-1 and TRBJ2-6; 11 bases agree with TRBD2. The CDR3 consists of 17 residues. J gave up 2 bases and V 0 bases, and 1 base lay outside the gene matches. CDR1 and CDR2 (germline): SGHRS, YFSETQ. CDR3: CASSLVLAGAGANVLTF. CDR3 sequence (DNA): TGCGCCAGCAGCTTGGTACTAGCGGGAGCTGGGGCCAACGTCCTGACTTTC.

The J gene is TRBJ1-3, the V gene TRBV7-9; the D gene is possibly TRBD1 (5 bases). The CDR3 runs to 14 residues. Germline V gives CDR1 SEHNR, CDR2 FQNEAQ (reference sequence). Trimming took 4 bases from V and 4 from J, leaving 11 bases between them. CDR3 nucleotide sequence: TGTGCCAGCAGCTCTCAGGGCCTCGGAAACACCATATATTTT. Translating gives CASSSQGLGNTIYF.

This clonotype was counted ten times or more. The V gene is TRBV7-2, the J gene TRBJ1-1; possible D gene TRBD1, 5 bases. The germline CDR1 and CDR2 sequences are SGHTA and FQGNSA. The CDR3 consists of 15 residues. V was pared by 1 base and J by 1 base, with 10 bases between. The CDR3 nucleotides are TGTGCCAGCAGCTTAGGACCGGGGCCGAACACTGAAGCTTTCTTT. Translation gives CASSLGPGPNTEAFF.

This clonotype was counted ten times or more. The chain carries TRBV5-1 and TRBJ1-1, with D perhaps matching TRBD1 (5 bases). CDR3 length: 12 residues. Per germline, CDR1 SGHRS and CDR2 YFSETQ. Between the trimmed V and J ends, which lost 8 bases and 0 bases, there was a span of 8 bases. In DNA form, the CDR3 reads TGCGCCAGTTGGGGCATGAACACTGAAGCTTTCTTT. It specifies CASWGMNTEAFF.

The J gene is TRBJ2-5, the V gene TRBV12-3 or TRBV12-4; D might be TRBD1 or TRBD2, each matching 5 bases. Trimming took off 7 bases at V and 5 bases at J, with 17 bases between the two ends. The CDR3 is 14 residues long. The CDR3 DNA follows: TGTGCCAGCACCCCCGGGACCCTCGGGGAGACCCAGTACTTC. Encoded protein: CASTPGTLGETQYF.

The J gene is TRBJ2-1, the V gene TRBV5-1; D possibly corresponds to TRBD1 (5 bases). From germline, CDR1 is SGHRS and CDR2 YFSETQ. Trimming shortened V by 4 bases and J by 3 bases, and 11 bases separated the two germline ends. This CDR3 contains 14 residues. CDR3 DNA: TGCGCCAGCAGCCCAGGGAACAACTACAATGAGCAGTTCTTC. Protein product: CASSPGNNYNEQFF.

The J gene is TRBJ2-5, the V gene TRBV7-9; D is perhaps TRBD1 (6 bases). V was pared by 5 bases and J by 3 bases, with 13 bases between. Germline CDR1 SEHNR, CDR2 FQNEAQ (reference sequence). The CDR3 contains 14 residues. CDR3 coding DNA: TGTGCCAGCAGCGGCAAGGACAGTAAAGAGACCCAGTACTTC. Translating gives CASSGKDSKETQYF.

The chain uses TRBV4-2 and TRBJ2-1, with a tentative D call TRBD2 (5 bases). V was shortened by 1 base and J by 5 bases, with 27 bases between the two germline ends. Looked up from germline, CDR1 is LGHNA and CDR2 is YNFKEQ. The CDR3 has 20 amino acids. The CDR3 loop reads CASSQVLIDGNSPVHNEQFF. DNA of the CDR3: TGTGCCAGCAGCCAAGTACTTATTGACGGGAATTCGCCGGTTCACAATGAGCAGTTCTTC.

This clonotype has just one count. The CDR3 nucleotides read TGTGCCAGCAGTTTACGGAGCGGGGGACTCTCTGGGCAGTTCTTC. This gives the protein CASSLRSGGLSGQFF. The chain combines TRBV12-3 or TRBV12-4 with TRBJ2-1; 8 bases are shared with TRBD2. Trimming at V came to 2 bases and at J to 12 bases, leaving 12 bases not matched to a gene. This CDR3 has 15 residues.

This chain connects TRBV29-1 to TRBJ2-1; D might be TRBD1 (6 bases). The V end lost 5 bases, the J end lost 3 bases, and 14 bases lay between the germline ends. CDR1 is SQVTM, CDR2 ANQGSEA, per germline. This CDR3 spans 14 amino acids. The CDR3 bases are TGCAGCGTTCAGGGGTTACGAATCTACAATGAGCAGTTCTTC. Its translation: CSVQGLRIYNEQFF.

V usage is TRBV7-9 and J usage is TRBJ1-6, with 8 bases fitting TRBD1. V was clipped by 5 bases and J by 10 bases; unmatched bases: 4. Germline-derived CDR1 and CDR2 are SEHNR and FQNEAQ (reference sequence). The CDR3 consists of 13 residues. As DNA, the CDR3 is TGTGCCAGCAGCCGTGACAGGGGATCACCCCTCCACTTT. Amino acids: CASSRDRGSPLHF.

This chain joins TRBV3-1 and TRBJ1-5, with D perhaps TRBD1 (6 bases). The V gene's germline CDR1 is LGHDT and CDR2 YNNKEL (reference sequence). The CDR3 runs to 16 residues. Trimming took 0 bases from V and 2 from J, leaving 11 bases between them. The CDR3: CASSQDTTGGNQPQHF. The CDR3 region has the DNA TGTGCCAGCAGCCAAGATACGACAGGAGGCAATCAGCCCCAGCATTTT. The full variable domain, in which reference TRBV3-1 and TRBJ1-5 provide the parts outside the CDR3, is DTAVSQTPKYLVTQMGNDKSIKCEQNLGHDTMYWYKQDSKKFLKIMFSYNNKELIINETVPNRFSPKSPDKAHLNLHINSLELGDSAVYFCASSQDTTGGNQPQHFGDGTRLSIL.